The entry that follows covers one T cell receptor (beta chain) sequence. Its target is unknown. The conserved final phenylalanine or tryptophan is absent from the CDR3, which likely points to a read error. This sample was taken from a study of neurological immune-mediated disorders. The cDNA was synthesized by 5'RACE incorporating 10-nucleotide random UMIs. TCRdb ran MiXCR on the 5' RACE reads and lists one entry per CDR3 protein. The sample shows more than 35,000 distinct CDR3 sequences, around 6% of them seen only once. Findings and limits, study-wide: The expanded clones of different subjects shared no CDR3 amino acid sequences (suggesting private repertoires in all groups).

Sorted libraries were derived from 800,000 to 1,000,000 CD4+ or CD8+ T cells. The CDR3 totals 11 residues. V lost 5 bases, J lost 6 bases, and 5 bases lay in between. Germline V gene data show CDR1 as SGHVS and CDR2 as FNYEAQ. This chain joins TRBV7-6 and TRBJ2-1, with D unresolved. The sample taken for sequencing was CD4+ T cells from blood. This TCR was sampled from a woman aged 40 to 55 in good health. CDR3 coding DNA: TGTGCCAGCAGCCAAGCCAATGAGCAGTTCCTC. It yields the protein CASSQANEQFL.